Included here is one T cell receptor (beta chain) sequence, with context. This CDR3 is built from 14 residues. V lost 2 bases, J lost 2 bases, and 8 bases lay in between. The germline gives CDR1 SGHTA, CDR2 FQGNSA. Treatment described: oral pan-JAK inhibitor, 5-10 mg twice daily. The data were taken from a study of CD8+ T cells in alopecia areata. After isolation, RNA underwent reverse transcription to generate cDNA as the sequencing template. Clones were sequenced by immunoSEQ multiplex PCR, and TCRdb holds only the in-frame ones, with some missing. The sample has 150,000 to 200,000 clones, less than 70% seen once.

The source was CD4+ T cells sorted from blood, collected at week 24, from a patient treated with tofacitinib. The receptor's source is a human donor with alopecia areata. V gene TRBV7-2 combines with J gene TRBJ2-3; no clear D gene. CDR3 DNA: TGTGCCAGCAGCTTAAACGGGTTCACAGATACGCAGTATTTT. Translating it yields CASSLNGFTDTQYF.